A single sample gave rise to the 30 T cell receptor beta chains below, sequenced in a study of T-cell memory formation after mild COVID-19 listed by TCRdb under 2021. The library came from 5' RACE. TCRdb records Illumina NovaSeq 6000 as the sequencer. TCRdb passed the public sequencing reads through fastp at Q25 and MiXCR, retaining productive beta sequences. A single entry per CDR3 protein holds the most common genes and DNA from its merged rows. For this sample there are around 450,000 distinct CDR3 sequences; 20% appear just once. Of the sample, roughly 8.4% falls within the top ten clones. The sequenced sample was PBMCs or a T cell subset sorted from them (not recorded which). The receptors here all came from an adult woman who had mild COVID-19 (a few samples of this study predate the infection). The sample titles of this study are shuffled in the database, so cell type and time point are left out; the donor was told from shared clones.

This clonotype was picked up a small number of times. The chain uses TRBV14 and TRBJ1-2, with TRBD1 matching 8 bases. Trimming cost V 3 bases and J 7 bases; bases outside gene matches: 7. Germline CDR1 and CDR2: SGHDN and FVKESK. CDR3 length: 14 residues. CDR3 sequence: CASSQSQGARGYTF. For the CDR3, the DNA is TGTGCCAGCAGCCAGTCTCAGGGGGCGCGTGGCTACACCTTC. The complete variable domain, with remaining parts taken from reference TRBV14 and TRBJ1-2, reads EAGVTQFPSHSVIEKGQTVTLRCDPISGHDNLYWYRRVMGKEIKFLLHFVKESKQDESGMPNNRFLAERTGGTYSTLKVQPAELEDSGVYFCASSQSQGARGYTFGSGTRLTVV.

This chain uses TRBV19 with TRBJ2-1; D possibly matches TRBD1 or TRBD2 (6 bases each). The ends were cut back, 1 base at V and 7 bases at J, with 17 bases in the middle. The CDR3 is 16 amino acids. Germline CDR1 reads LNHDA; CDR2 reads SQIVND (reference sequence). In nucleotides, the CDR3 is TGTGCCAGTAGTATAGGGCCTCGGGGGCGATGGAATGAGCAGTTCTTC. Its protein product is CASSIGPRGRWNEQFF.

This clonotype was detected only once. The J gene is TRBJ1-1, the V gene TRBV7-9; no firm D call. Germline V gene data show CDR1 as SEHNR and CDR2 as FQNEAQ (reference sequence). The CDR3 contains 17 residues. Trimming shortened V by 5 bases and J by 3 bases, and 22 bases separated the two germline ends. CDR3 sequence (DNA): TGTGCCAGCAGCAGCCATGCAAGGAGTGTCGGGGACACTGAAGCTTTCTTT. It encodes CASSSHARSVGDTEAFF.

This clonotype was counted ten times or more. The rearrangement joins TRBV7-8 to TRBJ1-2; D is uncertain. The CDR3 is 12 amino acids. The germline gives CDR1 SGHVS, CDR2 FQNEAQ. The ends were cut back, 5 bases at V and 8 bases at J, with 12 bases in the middle. For the CDR3, the DNA is TGTGCCAGCAGCGGGAGGATCGGAGGCTACACCTTC. The encoded protein is CASSGRIGGYTF. The full variable domain, rest sourced from reference TRBV7-8 and TRBJ1-2, is GAGVSQSPRYKVAKRGQDVALRCDPISGHVSLFWYQQALGQGPEFLTYFQNEAQLDKSGLPSDRFFAERPEGSVSTLKIQRTQQEDSAVYLCASSGRIGGYTFGSGTRLTVV.

V usage is TRBV24-1 and J usage is TRBJ2-1; 10 nucleotides match TRBD2. V lost 4 bases to trimming and J lost 5 bases; unmatched junction nucleotides: 7. This CDR3 comprises 16 residues. Germline V gene lookup returns CDR1 KGHDR and CDR2 SFDVKD. CDR3 DNA sequence: TGTGCCACCAGTGACCCTAGCGGGAGCGGGCACAATGAGCAGTTCTTC. Translation gives CATSDPSGSGHNEQFF.

The chain uses TRBV12-3 or TRBV12-4 and TRBJ2-2; D gene uncertain. The CDR3 totals 12 residues. Trimming cost V 6 bases and J 4 bases, with 6 bases left between them. CDR3 in DNA: TGTGCCAGCAGGAGGAGCACCGGGGAGCTGTTTTTT. Its translation: CASRRSTGELFF.

This rearrangement joins TRBV20-1 to TRBJ2-1, with D perhaps matching TRBD1 (5 bases). This CDR3 is 13 amino acids long. Germline CDR1 is DFQATT and CDR2 is SNEGSKA (reference sequence). Trimming stripped 8 bases from V and 7 bases from J, with 18 bases between. CDR3 DNA: TGCAGTACCAGGGTCCCCTTCCTTAATGAGCAGTTCTTC. Translating gives CSTRVPFLNEQFF.

This clonotype was counted only a few times. This rearrangement joins TRBV20-1 to TRBJ2-7; 14 bases match TRBD2. J gave up 1 base and V 3 bases, and 17 bases lay outside the gene matches. Germline V gives CDR1 DFQATT, CDR2 SNEGSKA (reference sequence). The CDR3 is made up of 20 amino acids. The chain's CDR3 is CSARTSGRVKGPLSSYEQYF. The CDR3 DNA reads TGCAGTGCTAGGACTAGCGGGAGGGTGAAGGGACCGCTGAGTTCCTACGAGCAGTACTTC.

J is TRBJ2-4 and V is TRBV12-3 or TRBV12-4, with D perhaps assigned TRBD1 or TRBD2 (5 bases each). The CDR3 spans 13 residues. V dropped 6 bases and J dropped 7 bases, with 13 bases sitting between them. The CDR3 sequence: CASSLGTFNIQYF. The CDR3 DNA reads TGTGCCAGCAGCCTCGGGACCTTTAACATTCAGTACTTC.

J is TRBJ2-2 and V is TRBV14; the D gene is possibly TRBD1 (6 bases). The CDR3 extends over 14 amino acids. Looked up from germline, CDR1 is SGHDN and CDR2 is FVKESK. Trimming took 6 bases from V and 3 from J, leaving 11 bases between them. The DNA for the CDR3 is TGTGCCAGCAGGATGCAGGGGCACACCGGGGAGCTGTTTTTT. Its protein product is CASRMQGHTGELFF.

The chain uses TRBV12-3 or TRBV12-4 and TRBJ2-2; no clear D. The length of the CDR3 is 17 residues. V lost 5 bases, J lost 5 bases, and 21 bases lay in between. The CDR3 is CASSPSQHGIGTGELFF. The CDR3 DNA is TGTGCCAGCAGTCCCTCCCAACACGGAATTGGGACCGGGGAGCTGTTTTTT.

The V gene is TRBV4-3, the J gene TRBJ1-1, with D hard to call. Germline CDR1 is LGHNA and CDR2 is YSLEER. There are 12 residues in the CDR3. V was clipped by 0 bases and J by 8 bases, with 7 bases between them. CDR3 sequence: CASSQEGREAFF. In DNA form, the CDR3 reads TGCGCCAGCAGCCAAGAAGGCCGGGAAGCTTTCTTT.

In its sample, this clonotype was seen a few times. The rearrangement links TRBV10-3 to TRBJ1-1, with 12 bases matching TRBD1. Germline loops: CDR1 ENHRY, CDR2 SYGVKD. The ends lost 10 bases at V and 6 bases at J; junction bases unmatched: 9. This CDR3 region has 14 residues. This CDR3 reads CATGDRGLEAEAFF. For the CDR3, the DNA is TGTGCCACGGGGGACAGGGGGCTAGAGGCTGAAGCTTTCTTT.

This clonotype was recorded a few times. Here the CDR3 DNA reads TGTGCCAGTAGTGAGTCAGACCAAGAGACCCAGTACTTC. Translated: CASSESDQETQYF. The rearrangement joins TRBV19 to TRBJ2-5; D unresolved. The CDR3 totals 13 residues. V was shortened by 5 bases and J by 0 bases, with 7 bases between the two germline ends. Germline V gene data show CDR1 as LNHDA and CDR2 as SQIVND (reference sequence).

This clonotype appeared many times. The CDR3 loop is CATRGSGTASNEQFF. Here the CDR3 DNA reads TGTGCCACCAGAGGGTCCGGGACAGCCTCAAATGAGCAGTTCTTC. The chain is built from TRBV15 and TRBJ2-1; 7 nucleotides line up with TRBD1. There are 15 residues in the CDR3. After removal of 6 bases from V and 7 bases from J, the junction contained 12 bases not matched to a gene. CDR1 is LNHNV and CDR2 is YYDKDF in the germline V gene (reference sequence).

Only a few counts were recorded for this clonotype. This sequence joins TRBV4-1 and TRBJ1-1; no clear D. CDR3 length: 19 amino acids. V dropped 0 bases and J dropped 0 bases, with 20 bases sitting between them. Per the germline V gene, CDR1 is MGHRA and CDR2 is YSYEKL. CDR3 coding DNA: TGCGCCAGCAGCCAAGATTTTCCGCACGGACCAGACATGAACACTGAAGCTTTCTTT. Translation gives CASSQDFPHGPDMNTEAFF.

This clonotype has more than one count but fewer than ten. The CDR3 DNA reads as TGTGCCAGCAGTCTCGGGGACACCAACTACAATGAGCAGTTCTTC. This translates into CASSLGDTNYNEQFF. The chain links TRBV5-5 to TRBJ2-1, with TRBD1 as a possible D gene (6 bases). CDR3 length: 15 amino acids. The V gene's germline CDR1 is SGHKS and CDR2 YYEKEE (reference sequence). The germline V and J ends were trimmed by 5 bases and 3 bases, with 15 bases remaining between them.

This clonotype has more than one count but fewer than ten. V gene TRBV27 combines with J gene TRBJ2-1; the match to TRBD2 covers 8 bases. The CDR3 is made up of 17 amino acids. The J segment lost 1 base and the V segment lost 2 bases, leaving 7 bases of the junction unmatched. Per the germline V gene, CDR1 is MNHEY and CDR2 is SMNVEV (reference sequence). CDR3 protein: CASSLNGGAISYNEQFF. The DNA of the CDR3 is TGTGCCAGCAGTTTAAACGGGGGGGCCATATCCTACAATGAGCAGTTCTTC.

This chain links TRBV9 with TRBJ2-5; a possible D gene is TRBD1 (7 bases). CDR3 length equals 15 residues. Trimming cost V 2 bases and J 4 bases, with 15 bases left between them. CDR1 is SGDLS, CDR2 YYNGEE, per germline. The CDR3 bases are TGTGCCAGCAGCGTCTCAGGGGGGTTTTCAGAGACCCAGTACTTC. Protein product: CASSVSGGFSETQYF.

J is TRBJ1-6 and V is TRBV6-5; D is uncertain. The length of the CDR3 is 11 residues. V lost 6 bases and J 14 bases, leaving 11 bases between the germline ends. The germline V gene encodes CDR1 MNHEY and CDR2 SVGAGI. As DNA, the CDR3 is TGTGCCAGCAGCCACGAGGGTTCCCTCCACTTT. This codes for CASSHEGSLHF.

There are a few counts of this clonotype. The genes are TRBV18 and TRBJ1-5; 8 bases align to TRBD1. This CDR3 contains 16 residues. Germline CDR1 and CDR2: KGHSH and LQKENI. The J segment lost 1 base and the V segment lost 6 bases, leaving 8 bases of the junction unmatched. The CDR3 DNA sequence: TGTGCCAGCTCGTCCGGACAGGGACAGAGCAATCAGCCCCAGCATTTT. It codes for CASSSGQGQSNQPQHF.

This clonotype was seen ten or more times. This sequence joins TRBV10-3 and TRBJ2-7; D gene uncertain. V shed 6 bases and J shed 0 bases, with 9 bases lying between them. This CDR3 has 13 residues. CDR1 is ENHRY, CDR2 SYGVKD, per germline. CDR3 sequence reads: CAIREPDSYEQYF. DNA of the CDR3: TGTGCCATCAGAGAACCGGACTCCTACGAGCAGTACTTC.

This clonotype has a handful of counts. This rearrangement joins TRBV6-5 to TRBJ2-1; D unclear. The CDR3 loop spans 14 amino acids. Germline-derived CDR1 and CDR2 are MNHEY and SVGAGI. The V gene lost 6 bases and the J gene lost 0 bases, with 9 bases spanning the gap. The CDR3 region is CASRSDSSYNEQFF. DNA of the CDR3: TGTGCCAGCAGATCAGATAGCTCCTACAATGAGCAGTTCTTC.

Many counts were recorded for this clonotype. The V call is TRBV13, the J call TRBJ2-5; 14 bases fit TRBD2. Trimming removed 1 base from V and 5 bases from J; junction bases left unmatched: 6. Per the germline V gene, CDR1 is PRHDT and CDR2 is FYEKMQ (reference sequence). The CDR3 spans 17 residues. In nucleotides, the CDR3 is TGTGCCAGCAGCTTAGTGGGACTAGCGGGAGTCGAGGAGACCCAGTACTTC. Translating gives CASSLVGLAGVEETQYF.

This clonotype showed up just a few times. The chain carries TRBV7-8 and TRBJ2-7; D uncertain. CDR1 and CDR2 from the germline V gene are SGHVS and FQNEAQ. V was clipped by 1 base and J by 6 bases, with 10 bases between them. The CDR3 has 13 amino acids. CDR3 sequence reads: CASSLEVAAEQYF. Here the CDR3 DNA reads TGTGCCAGCAGCTTAGAGGTGGCAGCCGAGCAGTACTTC.

The rearrangement joins TRBV27 to TRBJ2-2, with 8 bases aligning to TRBD2. This CDR3 region has 13 residues. The V and J ends lost 7 bases and 6 bases, in that order; junction bases with no gene match: 4. Germline V lookup: CDR1 MNHEY, CDR2 SMNVEV (reference sequence). The CDR3 here is CASTSSGPGELFF. DNA for the CDR3: TGTGCCAGCACCTCTAGCGGGCCCGGGGAGCTGTTTTTT.

A few counts support this clonotype. The chain carries TRBV24-1 and TRBJ1-4; D is possibly TRBD1 (5 bases). CDR1 is KGHDR, CDR2 SFDVKD, per germline. The V end lost 0 bases, the J end lost 11 bases, and 6 bases lay between the germline ends. This CDR3 spans 12 amino acids. The CDR3 region is CATSDLGDKLFF. CDR3 in DNA: TGTGCCACCAGTGATTTGGGGGACAAACTGTTTTTT.

This clonotype was picked up a small number of times. V and J are TRBV6-6 and TRBJ1-5; TRBD1 is a possible D gene (5 bases). Trimming stripped 7 bases from V and 4 bases from J, with 11 bases between. Per the germline V gene, CDR1 is MNHNY and CDR2 is SVGAGI (reference sequence). The CDR3 covers 13 residues. CDR3 nucleotides: TGTGCCAGCATAGGCAGGGATAATCAGCCCCAGCATTTT. Translated: CASIGRDNQPQHF.

V gene TRBV7-6 combines with J gene TRBJ2-1; 7 bases map to TRBD2. The CDR3 contains 18 residues. Germline values: CDR1 SGHVS, CDR2 FNYEAQ. Trimming removed 0 bases from V and 1 base from J; junction bases left unmatched: 9. The CDR3 region has the DNA TGTGCCAGCAGCTTAGCGCACGGGGGGTGGAAATCCTACAATGAGCAGTTCTTC. The encoded protein is CASSLAHGGWKSYNEQFF.

The genes are TRBV6-5 and TRBJ2-5; D gene uncertain. V was clipped by 6 bases and J by 5 bases, with 13 bases between them. This CDR3 has 13 amino acids. Germline V gene sequence: CDR1 MNHEY, CDR2 SVGAGI. The CDR3 nucleotides are TGTGCCAGCAGACCGCCGGGCGTGGAGACCCAGTACTTC. Its protein product is CASRPPGVETQYF.